These T cell receptor beta chains were read from a single sample in a study of blood T cell repertoires in COVID-19. Sequencing was performed with immunoSEQ multiplex PCR; in TCRdb, only in-frame clones are kept and a portion is missing. The table has 150,000 to 200,000 clones, 87% seen once. The sample taken for sequencing was peripheral blood. Receptor source: a human donor in a cohort sampled during active COVID-19. CDR3s include the opening cysteine and the closing phenylalanine or tryptophan. D genes are given only for firm matches. Where a row states a size, it is once, few, many or the class of an expanded clone; other rows omit it.

abundance	v_gene	d_gene	j_gene	CDR3aa	CDR3nt
.	TRBV6-5	TRBD2	TRBJ2-7	CASSYGLAGGYEQYF	TGTGCCAGCAGTTACGGTCTAGCGGGAGGCTACGAGCAGTACTTC
.	TRBV18	TRBD2	TRBJ2-7	CASSPSRTSGGTGVGEQYF	TGTGCCAGCTCACCATCCCGGACTAGCGGGGGCACCGGGGTGGGCGAGCAGTACTTC
.	TRBV5-1	TRBD2	TRBJ2-5	CASSPLAGVETQYF	TGCGCCAGCAGCCCCCTAGCGGGAGTTGAGACCCAGTACTTC
.	TRBV15	TRBD2	TRBJ2-2	CATSRANLVRLAGGTAGELFF	TGTGCCACCAGCAGAGCTAATCTAGTCCGACTAGCGGGAGGTACGGCCGGGGAGCTGTTTTTT
once	TRBV2	TRBD1	TRBJ1-5	CACGWGTGGSQPQHF	TGTGCCTGTGGGTGGGGGACAGGGGGCAGTCAGCCCCAGCATTTT
few	TRBV25-1	.	TRBJ1-1	CASSDAGLGAFF	TGTGCCAGCAGTGACGCGGGGTTGGGCGCTTTCTTT
.	TRBV6-4	.	TRBJ2-2	CASSVEDSTGELFF	TGTGCCAGCAGTGTGGAAGACAGCACCGGGGAGCTGTTTTTT
.	TRBV27	.	TRBJ1-1	CASSLSRGNTEAFF	TGTGCCAGCAGCCTAAGTCGGGGGAACACTGAAGCTTTCTTT
.	TRBV4-3	.	TRBJ2-7	CASSQDPGVSEQYF	TGCGCCAGCAGCCAAGATCCGGGGGTCTCCGAGCAGTACTTC
.	TRBV2	TRBD1	TRBJ2-5	CASSKRTGGGETQYF	TGTGCCAGCAGTAAACGAACAGGGGGTGGTGAGACCCAGTACTTC
.	TRBV11-2	.	TRBJ2-7	CASSLSSEQYF	TGTGCCAGCAGCCTCTCGTCCGAGCAGTACTTC
.	TRBV30	.	TRBJ2-7	CAWIGLYEQYF	TGTGCCTGGATTGGGCTCTACGAGCAGTACTTC
.	TRBV2	.	TRBJ2-7	CASSQLRSSYEQYF	TGTGCCAGCAGTCAGCTGCGGAGCTCCTACGAGCAGTACTTC
.	TRBV5-4	TRBD1	TRBJ2-7	CASSLTGGLGEQYF	TGTGCCAGCAGCCTTACAGGGGGCTTGGGCGAGCAGTACTTC
.	TRBV28	TRBD1	TRBJ2-7	CASSSNTLQGYDYEQYF	TGTGCCAGCAGTTCCAACACCCTACAGGGGTACGACTACGAGCAGTACTTC
.	TRBV25-1	TRBD2	TRBJ2-1	CASSESWTSGSNEQFF	TGTGCCAGCAGTGAATCCTGGACTAGCGGGTCCAATGAGCAGTTCTTC
.	TRBV6-5	TRBD1	TRBJ1-1	CASRGQGAGNTEAFF	TGTGCCAGCAGGGGACAGGGGGCGGGAAACACTGAAGCTTTCTTT
.	TRBV18	.	TRBJ2-2	CASSPLERTGELFF	TGTGCCAGCTCACCACTCGAGCGGACCGGGGAGCTGTTTTTT
.	TRBV5-1	.	TRBJ1-1	CASSFEANTEAFF	TGCGCCAGCAGCTTCGAGGCGAACACTGAAGCTTTCTTT
.	TRBV5-8	TRBD1	TRBJ2-2	CASSDDRGWATGELFF	TGTGCCAGCAGCGACGACAGGGGATGGGCGACCGGGGAGCTGTTTTTT
few	TRBV11-2	TRBD2	TRBJ2-5	CASSLGGGRETQYF	TGTGCCAGCAGCTTAGGGGGAGGGCGGGAGACCCAGTACTTC
.	TRBV28	TRBD1	TRBJ1-6	CASSFGTGNYNSPLHF	TGTGCCAGCAGTTTCGGGACAGGGAACTATAATTCACCCCTCCACTTT
.	TRBV28	.	TRBJ2-7	CASSFISYEQYF	TGTGCCAGCAGTTTTATCAGCTACGAGCAGTACTTC
.	TRBV5-1	TRBD2	TRBJ2-5	CASSSAGGSLETQYF	TGCGCCAGCAGCTCAGCGGGGGGCTCACTAGAGACCCAGTACTTC
.	TRBV13	.	TRBJ2-7	CASSLWRESYEQYF	TGTGCCAGCAGCTTGTGGCGGGAATCCTACGAGCAGTACTTC
.	TRBV7-2	.	TRBJ1-2	CASSSNNGYTF	TGTGCCAGCAGCTCAAACAATGGCTACACCTTC
.	TRBV7-6	TRBD1	TRBJ2-7	CASSSWTGAYEQYF	TGTGCCAGCAGCTCCTGGACAGGGGCCTACGAGCAGTACTTC
.	TRBV2	TRBD2	TRBJ2-5	CASSDSSGGEETQYF	TGTGCCAGCAGTGATTCCAGCGGGGGGGAAGAGACCCAGTACTTC
.	TRBV12-3/TRBV12-4	.	TRBJ1-5	CASSPRGPQHF	TGTGCCAGCAGCCCCCGGGGGCCCCAGCATTTT